The rows below give T cell receptor beta chains drawn from one sample of a study of CD8+ T cells in alopecia areata. Method: immunoSEQ multiplex PCR; TCRdb's copy keeps in-frame clones and lacks some. Of 250,000 or so clones listed, less than 80% are singletons. The specimen comprised CD4+ T cells sorted from blood, sampled at week 0. Every receptor here comes from a human donor with alopecia areata. The CDR3 runs from the conserved cysteine through the conserved F or W. The D gene is left open where the match is weak. Clone size, where shown, is once, few, many, or a class for clones that have expanded.

clone_size: .; j_call: TRBJ2-3; v_call: TRBV9; d_call: .; cdr3_aa: CASSVVDSTDTQYF; cdr3_nt: TGTGCCAGCAGCGTAGTGGACAGCACAGATACGCAGTATTTT
clone_size: .; j_call: TRBJ1-2; v_call: TRBV2; d_call: TRBD1; cdr3_aa: CASSGQGRGGYTF; cdr3_nt: TGTGCCAGCAGTGGACAGGGGCGAGGAGGCTACACCTTC
clone_size: .; j_call: TRBJ2-1; v_call: TRBV4-3; d_call: .; cdr3_aa: CASSQVGGGHEQFF; cdr3_nt: TGCGCCAGCAGCCAAGTGGGGGGCGGTCATGAGCAGTTCTTC
clone_size: .; j_call: TRBJ1-1; v_call: TRBV14; d_call: TRBD1; cdr3_aa: CASSRRQGVTEAFF; cdr3_nt: TGTGCCAGCAGCCGTCGACAGGGTGTCACTGAAGCTTTCTTT
clone_size: .; j_call: TRBJ1-1; v_call: TRBV5-1; d_call: .; cdr3_aa: CASSPRTGENTEAFF; cdr3_nt: TGCGCCAGCAGCCCGCGTACAGGAGAGAACACTGAAGCTTTCTTT
clone_size: .; j_call: TRBJ2-1; v_call: TRBV18; d_call: .; cdr3_aa: CASSPRVVTYNEQFF; cdr3_nt: TGTGCCAGCTCACCTCGCGTAGTCACCTACAATGAGCAGTTCTTC
clone_size: .; j_call: TRBJ2-2; v_call: TRBV18; d_call: .; cdr3_aa: CASSPSRTANAGELFF; cdr3_nt: TGTGCCAGCTCACCATCCAGGACAGCCAACGCCGGGGAGCTGTTTTTT
clone_size: few; j_call: TRBJ1-1; v_call: TRBV7-9; d_call: TRBD1; cdr3_aa: CASSRTGGSDTEAFF; cdr3_nt: TGTGCCAGCAGCCGCACAGGGGGCTCGGACACTGAAGCTTTCTTT
clone_size: once; j_call: TRBJ2-2; v_call: TRBV5-1; d_call: .; cdr3_aa: CASSLLLAMGGELFF; cdr3_nt: TGCGCCAGCAGCTTGCTCCTAGCGATGGGCGGGGAGCTGTTTTTT
clone_size: .; j_call: TRBJ2-5; v_call: TRBV5-1; d_call: .; cdr3_aa: CASSVQGGGETQYF; cdr3_nt: TGCGCCAGCAGCGTCCAGGGTGGGGGAGAGACCCAGTACTTC
clone_size: .; j_call: TRBJ2-1; v_call: TRBV11-2; d_call: .; cdr3_aa: CASSLVHQAGQTEFF; cdr3_nt: TGTGCCAGCAGCTTAGTCCACCAGGCGGGCCAGACGGAGTTCTTC
clone_size: .; j_call: TRBJ2-1; v_call: TRBV13; d_call: .; cdr3_aa: CASSTSGVPYNEQFF; cdr3_nt: TGTGCCAGCAGCACCTCAGGGGTCCCCTACAATGAGCAGTTCTTC
clone_size: few; j_call: TRBJ2-7; v_call: TRBV6-5; d_call: .; cdr3_aa: CASSWGDEQYF; cdr3_nt: TGTGCCAGCAGTTGGGGCGACGAGCAGTACTTC
clone_size: once; j_call: TRBJ2-1; v_call: TRBV30; d_call: .; cdr3_aa: CAWSVRRYNEQFF; cdr3_nt: TGTGCCTGGAGTGTACGACGATACAATGAGCAGTTCTTC
clone_size: .; j_call: TRBJ1-3; v_call: TRBV5-1; d_call: .; cdr3_aa: CASSLTGHSGNTIYF; cdr3_nt: TGCGCCAGCAGCCTCACCGGACACTCTGGAAACACCATATATTTT
clone_size: .; j_call: TRBJ1-2; v_call: TRBV30; d_call: .; cdr3_aa: CAWSARKGTGYTF; cdr3_nt: TGTGCCTGGAGTGCCCGAAAGGGGACTGGCTACACCTTC
clone_size: few; j_call: TRBJ1-1; v_call: TRBV7-3; d_call: .; cdr3_aa: CASSLNGGFGMNTEAFF; cdr3_nt: TGTGCCAGCAGCTTAAATGGGGGGTTTGGAATGAACACTGAAGCTTTCTTT
clone_size: medium-sized; j_call: TRBJ2-2; v_call: TRBV7-9; d_call: .; cdr3_aa: CASSKAGPDTGELFF; cdr3_nt: TGTGCCAGCAGCAAAGCCGGGCCCGACACCGGGGAGCTGTTTTTT
clone_size: .; j_call: TRBJ2-2; v_call: TRBV5-1; d_call: .; cdr3_aa: CASSPLGGTGELFF; cdr3_nt: TGCGCCAGCAGCCCCCTCGGCGGCACCGGGGAGCTGTTTTTT
clone_size: .; j_call: TRBJ2-7; v_call: TRBV2; d_call: .; cdr3_aa: CASTASPYEQYF; cdr3_nt: TGTGCCAGCACCGCCTCTCCCTACGAGCAGTACTTC
clone_size: .; j_call: TRBJ2-5; v_call: TRBV30; d_call: .; cdr3_aa: CAWSPQRLEETQYF; cdr3_nt: TGTGCCTGGAGTCCCCAGCGGCTAGAAGAGACCCAGTACTTC
clone_size: .; j_call: TRBJ2-3; v_call: TRBV5-1; d_call: .; cdr3_aa: CASSLVGMGMPDTQYF; cdr3_nt: TGCGCCAGCAGCTTGGTTGGTATGGGGATGCCAGATACGCAGTATTTT
clone_size: few; j_call: TRBJ1-1; v_call: TRBV5-1; d_call: .; cdr3_aa: CASSLDGQSENTEAFF; cdr3_nt: TGCGCCAGCAGCTTGGACGGACAGTCTGAAAACACTGAAGCTTTCTTT
clone_size: .; j_call: TRBJ1-6; v_call: TRBV5-6; d_call: .; cdr3_aa: CASSFLQANSPLHF; cdr3_nt: TGTGCCAGCAGCTTTCTCCAGGCAAATTCACCCCTCCACTTT
clone_size: .; j_call: TRBJ2-7; v_call: TRBV7-8; d_call: TRBD2; cdr3_aa: CASSLGLAGGGYEQYF; cdr3_nt: TGTGCCAGCAGCCTGGGACTAGCGGGGGGCGGCTACGAGCAGTACTTC